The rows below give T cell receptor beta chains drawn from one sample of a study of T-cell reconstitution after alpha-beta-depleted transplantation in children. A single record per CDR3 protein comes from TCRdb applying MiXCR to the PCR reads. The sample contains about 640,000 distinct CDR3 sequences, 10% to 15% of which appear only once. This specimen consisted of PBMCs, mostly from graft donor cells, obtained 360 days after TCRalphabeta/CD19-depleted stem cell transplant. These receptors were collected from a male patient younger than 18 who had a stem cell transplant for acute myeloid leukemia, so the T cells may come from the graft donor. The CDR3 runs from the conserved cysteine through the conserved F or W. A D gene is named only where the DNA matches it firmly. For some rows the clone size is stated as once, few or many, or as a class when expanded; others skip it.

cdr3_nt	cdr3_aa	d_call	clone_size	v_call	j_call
TGTGCCAGCAGTTACCGACAGGGGGACGAGCAGTACTTC	CASSYRQGDEQYF	TRBD1	few	TRBV6-6	TRBJ2-7
TGCGCCAGCAGCTTGCGGCGGCAGGAGCCCGGGGAGCTGTTTTTT	CASSLRRQEPGELFF	.	.	TRBV5-1	TRBJ2-2
TGTGCCAGCAGCTTATCCGACAGGGGGCATGGCTACACCTTC	CASSLSDRGHGYTF	TRBD1	many	TRBV7-6	TRBJ1-2
TGTGCCAGCGGTCCACAGGGGGCTTACAATCAGCCCCAGCATTTT	CASGPQGAYNQPQHF	TRBD1	few	TRBV4-2	TRBJ1-5
TGTGCCTGGAATACCGGGACAGGGTCCTATGGCTACACCTTC	CAWNTGTGSYGYTF	TRBD1	.	TRBV30	TRBJ1-2
TGTGCCAGTAGCCTATCTGATGAGCAGTTCTTC	CASSLSDEQFF	.	many	TRBV19	TRBJ2-1
TGTGCCAGCAGTCGGACAGGGGGCCATCAGCCCCAGCATTTT	CASSRTGGHQPQHF	TRBD1	many	TRBV12-3/TRBV12-4	TRBJ1-5
TGTGCCAGCAGCTTAAGGTTAGGAAGCACAGATACGCAGTATTTT	CASSLRLGSTDTQYF	.	.	TRBV11-2	TRBJ2-3
TGTGCCATCAACTCGGACAGGGTACACGAGCAGTACTTC	CAINSDRVHEQYF	TRBD1	few	TRBV10-3	TRBJ2-7
TGTGCCAGCAGCCACGGGACGCTTGGAGAGACCCAGTACTTC	CASSHGTLGETQYF	.	few	TRBV7-8	TRBJ2-5
TGTGCCAGCAGCCGACAGGGGCGCCCCGGGGAGCTGTTTTTT	CASSRQGRPGELFF	TRBD1	few	TRBV28	TRBJ2-2
TGTGCCAGCAGCCCCTCAGCGGCGGTTAATTCACCCCTCCACTTT	CASSPSAAVNSPLHF	.	many	TRBV7-8	TRBJ1-6
TGTGCCAGCAGGACTAGCCCTTCGAACACCGGGGAGCTGTTTTTT	CASRTSPSNTGELFF	TRBD2	many	TRBV9	TRBJ2-2
TGTGCCAGCAGCAATACCGGTCCTAGCTCTGGAAACACCATATATTTT	CASSNTGPSSGNTIYF	.	.	TRBV7-9	TRBJ1-3
TGTGCCAGCAGCTTAGGGCTAATCAAACCCCTCCACTTT	CASSLGLIKPLHF	.	many	TRBV11-2	TRBJ1-6
TGTGCCAGCAGTTTGCCTAGCGGGAGGGGAGATAACAATGAGCAGTTCTTC	CASSLPSGRGDNNEQFF	TRBD2	.	TRBV28	TRBJ2-1
TGCGCCAGCACCACCTCCCCCCTAGCGGGGGTCACAGATACGCAGTATTTT	CASTTSPLAGVTDTQYF	TRBD2	many	TRBV5-1	TRBJ2-3
TGCGCCAGCAGCTTGGTTCGGGAGAAGCAGTTCTTC	CASSLVREKQFF	.	many	TRBV5-1	TRBJ2-1